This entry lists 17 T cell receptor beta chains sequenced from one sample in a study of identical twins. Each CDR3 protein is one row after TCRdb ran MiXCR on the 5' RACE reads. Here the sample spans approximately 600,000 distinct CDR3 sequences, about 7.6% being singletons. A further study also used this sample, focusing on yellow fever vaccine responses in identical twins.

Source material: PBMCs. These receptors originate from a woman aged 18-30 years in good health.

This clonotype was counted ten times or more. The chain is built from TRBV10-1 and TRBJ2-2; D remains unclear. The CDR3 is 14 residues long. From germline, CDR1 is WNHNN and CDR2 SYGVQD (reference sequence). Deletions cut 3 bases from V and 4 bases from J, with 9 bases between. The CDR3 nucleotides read TGCGCCAGCAGTGATCCGATGATCACCGGGGAGCTGTTTTTT. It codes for CASSDPMITGELFF.

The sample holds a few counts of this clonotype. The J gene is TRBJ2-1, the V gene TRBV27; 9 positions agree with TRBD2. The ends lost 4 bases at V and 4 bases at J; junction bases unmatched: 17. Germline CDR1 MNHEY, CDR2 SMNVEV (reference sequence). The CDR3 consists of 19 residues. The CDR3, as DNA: TGTGCCAGCAGTTCTCCCCTAAGGTTAGCGGGGGTTAGATACAATGAGCAGTTCTTC. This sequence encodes CASSSPLRLAGVRYNEQFF.

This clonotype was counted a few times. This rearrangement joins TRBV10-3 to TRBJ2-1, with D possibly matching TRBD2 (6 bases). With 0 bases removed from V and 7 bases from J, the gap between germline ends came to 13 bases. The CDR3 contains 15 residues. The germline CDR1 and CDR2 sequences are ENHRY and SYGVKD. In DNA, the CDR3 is TGTGCCATCAGTGAGTCTGGGGGGAACAGGAATGAGCAGTTCTTC. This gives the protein CAISESGGNRNEQFF.

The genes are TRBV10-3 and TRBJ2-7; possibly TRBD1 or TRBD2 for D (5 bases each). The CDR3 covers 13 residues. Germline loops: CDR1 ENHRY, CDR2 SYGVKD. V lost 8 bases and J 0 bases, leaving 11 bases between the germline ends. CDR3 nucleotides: TGTGCCATCGCCGGGGCCAACTCCTACGAGCAGTACTTC. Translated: CAIAGANSYEQYF.

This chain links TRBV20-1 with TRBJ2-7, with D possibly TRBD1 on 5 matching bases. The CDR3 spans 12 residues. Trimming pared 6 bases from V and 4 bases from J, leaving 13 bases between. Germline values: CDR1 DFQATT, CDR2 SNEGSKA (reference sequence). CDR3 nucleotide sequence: TGCAGTGCCTCGACAGATTCTTACGAGCAGTACGTC. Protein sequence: CSASTDSYEQYV.

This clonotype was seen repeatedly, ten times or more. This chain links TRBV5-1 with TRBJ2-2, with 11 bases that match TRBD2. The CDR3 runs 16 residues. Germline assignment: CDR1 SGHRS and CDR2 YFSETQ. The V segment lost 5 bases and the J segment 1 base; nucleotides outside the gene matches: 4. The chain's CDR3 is CASRQGLAENTGELFF. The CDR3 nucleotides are TGCGCCAGCAGACAGGGACTAGCGGAGAACACCGGGGAGCTGTTTTTT.

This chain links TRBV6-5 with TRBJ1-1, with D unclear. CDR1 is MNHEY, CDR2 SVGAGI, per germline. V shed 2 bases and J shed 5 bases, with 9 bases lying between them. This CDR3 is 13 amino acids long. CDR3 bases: TGTGCCAGCAGTTACGGTAGCGGAACTGAAGCTTTCTTT. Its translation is CASSYGSGTEAFF.

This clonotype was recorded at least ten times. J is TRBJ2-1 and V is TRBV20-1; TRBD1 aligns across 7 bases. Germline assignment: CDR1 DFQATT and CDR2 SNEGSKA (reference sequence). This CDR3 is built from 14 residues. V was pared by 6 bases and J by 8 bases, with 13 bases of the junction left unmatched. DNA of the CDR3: TGCAGTGCACCGAGACAGGGCCTTCGGGATGAGCAGTTCTTC. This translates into CSAPRQGLRDEQFF.

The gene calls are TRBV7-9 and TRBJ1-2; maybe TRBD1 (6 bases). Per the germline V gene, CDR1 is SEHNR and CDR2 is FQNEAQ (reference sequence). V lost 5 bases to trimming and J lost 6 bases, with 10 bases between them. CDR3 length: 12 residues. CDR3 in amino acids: CASSPEGDGYTF. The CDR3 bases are TGTGCCAGCAGCCCGGAGGGGGATGGCTACACCTTC.

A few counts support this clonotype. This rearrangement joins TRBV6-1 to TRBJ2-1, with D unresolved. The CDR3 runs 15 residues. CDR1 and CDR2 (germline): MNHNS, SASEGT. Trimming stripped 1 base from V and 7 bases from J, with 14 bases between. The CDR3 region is CASSEESGWMNEQFF. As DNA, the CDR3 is TGTGCCAGCAGTGAAGAGTCGGGCTGGATGAATGAGCAGTTCTTC.

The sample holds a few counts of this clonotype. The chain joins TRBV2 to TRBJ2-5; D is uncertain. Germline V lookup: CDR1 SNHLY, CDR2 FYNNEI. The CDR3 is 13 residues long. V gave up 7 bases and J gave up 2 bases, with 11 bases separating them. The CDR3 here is CASKSGRQETQYF. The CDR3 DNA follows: TGTGCCAGCAAAAGTGGTCGGCAAGAGACCCAGTACTTC.

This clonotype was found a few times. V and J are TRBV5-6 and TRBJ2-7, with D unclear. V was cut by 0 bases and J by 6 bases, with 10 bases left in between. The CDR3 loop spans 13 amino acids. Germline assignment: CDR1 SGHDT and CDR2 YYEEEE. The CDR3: CASSLGQSREQYV. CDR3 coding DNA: TGTGCCAGCAGCTTGGGACAATCCCGCGAGCAGTACGTC.

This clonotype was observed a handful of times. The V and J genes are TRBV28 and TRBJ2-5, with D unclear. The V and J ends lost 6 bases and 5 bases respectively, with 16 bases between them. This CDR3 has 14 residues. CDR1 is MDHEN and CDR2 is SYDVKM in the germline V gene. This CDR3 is CASSLAGSMETQYF. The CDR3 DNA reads TGTGCCAGCAGCCTGGCCGGCAGTATGGAGACCCAGTACTTC. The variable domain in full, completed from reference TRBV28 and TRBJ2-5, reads DVKVTQSSRYLVKRTGEKVFLECVQDMDHENMFWYRQDPGLGLRLIYFSYDVKMKEKGDIPEGYSVSREKKERFSLILESASTNQTSMYLCASSLAGSMETQYFGPGTRLLVL.

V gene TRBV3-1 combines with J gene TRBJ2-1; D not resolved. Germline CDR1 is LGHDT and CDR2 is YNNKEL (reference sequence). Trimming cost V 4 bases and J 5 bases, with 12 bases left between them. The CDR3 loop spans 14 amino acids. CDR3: CASSRALVDNEQFF. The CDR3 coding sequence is TGTGCCAGCAGCCGTGCGTTGGTGGACAATGAGCAGTTCTTC.

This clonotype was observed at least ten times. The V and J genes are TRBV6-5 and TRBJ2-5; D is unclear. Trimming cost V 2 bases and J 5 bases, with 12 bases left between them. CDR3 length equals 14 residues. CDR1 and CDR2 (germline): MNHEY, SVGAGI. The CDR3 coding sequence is TGTGCCAGCAGTTACAGTTGGGATCTGGAGACCCAGTACTTC. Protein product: CASSYSWDLETQYF.

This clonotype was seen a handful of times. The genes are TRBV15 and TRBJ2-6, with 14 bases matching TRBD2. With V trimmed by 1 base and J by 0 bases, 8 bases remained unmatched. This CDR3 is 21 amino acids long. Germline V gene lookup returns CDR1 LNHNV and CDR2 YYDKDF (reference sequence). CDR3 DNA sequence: TGTGCCACCAGCAGAGCGGGACTAGCGGGAGCCTACTACTCTGGGGCCAACGTCCTGACTTTC. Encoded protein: CATSRAGLAGAYYSGANVLTF.

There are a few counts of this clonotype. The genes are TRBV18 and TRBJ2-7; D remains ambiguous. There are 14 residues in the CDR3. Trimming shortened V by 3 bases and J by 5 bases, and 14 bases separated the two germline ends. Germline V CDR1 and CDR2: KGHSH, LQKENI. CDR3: CASSPQAGRDEQYF. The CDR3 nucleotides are TGTGCCAGCTCACCCCAGGCTGGTAGGGACGAGCAGTACTTC.